A selection of T cell receptor beta chains follows, all from one sample in a study of blood T cell repertoires in COVID-19. Only in-frame clones appear in the TCRdb table, and some are missing; sequencing was by immunoSEQ multiplex PCR. The data show about 36,000 clones, with approximately 80% seen just once and roughly 40% held by the top ten. Material: peripheral blood. The receptors were sampled from a human donor in a cohort sampled during active or convalescent COVID-19. The donor label of this sample is uncertain. Both conserved end residues are part of each CDR3. D genes are given only for firm matches. The size of a clone is reported for some rows only, either as once, few or many, or as a class for expanded clones.

d_call j_call clone_size v_call cdr3_aa cdr3_nt
NA TRBJ2-2 once TRBV6-2/TRBV6-3 CASSYEVIASTNTGELFF TGTGCCAGCAGTTACGAAGTAATTGCTAGTACGAACACCGGGGAGCTGTTTTTT
TRBD1 TRBJ2-7 NA TRBV4-3 CASSHQQGAEEQYF TGCGCCAGCAGCCACCAACAGGGGGCGGAAGAGCAGTACTTC
NA TRBJ2-7 NA TRBV11-2 CASSLDPFGNYEQYF TGTGCCAGCAGCTTAGATCCCTTCGGTAACTACGAGCAGTACTTC
TRBD1 TRBJ2-1 NA TRBV4-2 CASTRGQGNNEQFF TGTGCCAGCACCCGGGGACAGGGGAACAATGAGCAGTTCTTC
TRBD1 TRBJ1-6 NA TRBV6-5 CASSRGQGGSPLHF TGTGCCAGCAGTCGGGGACAGGGAGGTTCACCCCTCCACTTT
TRBD2 TRBJ2-5 NA TRBV5-4 CASGGGKTQYF TGTGCCAGCGGGGGGGGAAAGACCCAGTACTTC
TRBD2 TRBJ2-1 NA TRBV11-3 CASSLDGRLAGGYNEQFF TGTGCCAGCAGCTTAGATGGGCGACTAGCGGGAGGCTACAATGAGCAGTTCTTC
NA TRBJ2-7 NA TRBV23-1 CASSQSWQGNEQYF TGCGCCAGCAGTCAATCGTGGCAGGGAAACGAGCAGTACTTC
NA TRBJ1-4 NA TRBV25-1 CASSEHGYEKLFF TGTGCCAGCAGTGAGCACGGGTATGAAAAACTGTTTTTT
NA TRBJ1-1 NA TRBV19 CASSNSLGAPTEAFF TGTGCCAGTAGTAATTCGTTGGGGGCACCCACTGAAGCTTTCTTT
NA TRBJ2-1 NA TRBV27 CASSFEGFSYNEQFF TGTGCCAGCAGTTTTGAGGGATTCTCCTACAATGAGCAGTTCTTC
TRBD2 TRBJ2-1 NA TRBV10-2 CASSESSGRLNEQFF TGCGCCAGCAGTGAGTCTAGCGGGAGATTGAATGAGCAGTTCTTC
NA TRBJ1-4 NA TRBV27 CASSPDRSATNEKLFF TGTGCCAGCAGCCCTGACAGGTCTGCAACTAATGAAAAACTGTTTTTT
NA TRBJ1-5 NA TRBV27 CASSNSREQPQHF TGTGCCAGCAGTAACTCCAGGGAACAGCCCCAGCATTTT
NA TRBJ2-2 NA TRBV30 CACRDYYTGELFF TGTGCCTGCCGTGACTACTACACCGGGGAGCTGTTTTTT
NA TRBJ2-7 few TRBV6-5 CASSYGQGGYEQYF TGTGCCAGCAGTTATGGGCAAGGGGGATACGAGCAGTACTTC
NA TRBJ2-1 NA TRBV9 CASSVEASSHNEQFF TGTGCCAGCAGCGTAGAGGCTAGCAGCCACAATGAGCAGTTCTTC
TRBD1 TRBJ1-5 NA TRBV7-7 CASSEQGGQPQHF TGTGCTAGCAGCGAACAGGGGGGTCAGCCCCAGCATTTT
TRBD1 TRBJ2-5 NA TRBV29-1 CSVYGGQGETQYF TGCAGCGTTTATGGGGGACAGGGAGAGACCCAGTACTTC
TRBD2 TRBJ2-7 few TRBV5-6 CASSPGLASSYEQYF TGTGCCAGCAGCCCGGGACTAGCGAGCTCCTACGAGCAGTACTTC
NA TRBJ2-1 once TRBV10-3 CAISETGSHRGEQFF TGTGCCATCAGTGAGACGGGTAGCCACCGGGGAGAGCAGTTCTTC
TRBD2 TRBJ2-7 few TRBV4-3 CASSQSSGVSEQYF TGCGCCAGCAGCCAATCTAGCGGGGTATCCGAGCAGTACTTC
TRBD1 TRBJ1-1 once TRBV27 CASSLRQGEAFF TGTGCCAGCAGTTTACGACAGGGAGAAGCTTTCTTT
NA TRBJ1-2 NA TRBV6-5 CASSLGDAGYTF TGTGCCAGCAGCCTCGGGGATGCTGGCTACACCTTC
NA TRBJ1-1 NA TRBV6-2/TRBV6-3 CASSRRGAEAFF TGTGCCAGCAGCCGACGGGGGGCTGAAGCTTTCTTT
NA TRBJ1-6 NA TRBV2 CASSVDGRGSPLHF TGTGCCAGCAGTGTAGACGGGCGGGGTTCACCCCTCCACTTT
NA TRBJ2-7 few TRBV7-9 CASSLARNQGSYEQYF TGTGCCAGCAGCTTAGCGCGGAATCAGGGATCCTACGAGCAGTACTTC
TRBD1 TRBJ2-7 few TRBV4-2 CASSLGQGASYEQYF TGTGCCAGCAGCCTTGGACAGGGGGCCTCCTACGAGCAGTACTTC
NA TRBJ2-1 NA TRBV2 CASSGRQVDEQFF TGTGCCAGCAGTGGGAGACAGGTGGATGAGCAGTTCTTC
TRBD2 TRBJ2-1 NA TRBV2 CASSTNGGNEQFF TGTGCCAGCAGTACGAACGGGGGGAATGAGCAGTTCTTC
NA TRBJ2-3 NA TRBV7-3 CASSLTAGTSTDTQYF TGTGCCAGCAGCTTAACCGCCGGGACAAGCACAGATACGCAGTATTTT
NA TRBJ2-5 NA TRBV5-1 CASSFGLQETQYF TGCGCCAGCAGCTTCGGACTTCAAGAGACCCAGTACTTC
TRBD2 TRBJ2-1 NA TRBV11-1 CASSLSGTSAYNEQFF TGTGCCAGCAGCTTATCGGGGACTAGCGCCTACAATGAGCAGTTCTTC
TRBD2 TRBJ2-7 NA TRBV5-1 CASSLVQRASGKYEQYF TGCGCCAGCAGCCTCGTACAGCGGGCTAGCGGGAAGTACGAGCAGTACTTC
TRBD1 TRBJ1-6 NA TRBV7-2 CASSLYGDRAYSPLHF TGTGCCAGCAGCTTATACGGGGACAGGGCCTATTCACCCCTCCACTTT
NA TRBJ1-3 NA TRBV29-1 CSVQGWPGNTIYF TGCAGCGTTCAGGGGTGGCCTGGAAACACCATATATTTT
TRBD1 TRBJ1-2 NA TRBV5-6 CASGLEQGAYGYTF TGTGCCAGCGGATTAGAACAGGGGGCATATGGCTACACCTTC
NA TRBJ1-5 NA TRBV24-1 CATRGGRNQPQHF TGTGCCACCAGAGGGGGACGCAATCAGCCCCAGCATTTT
NA TRBJ1-1 once TRBV30 CAWSPNPGGGQEAFF TGTGCCTGGAGTCCGAACCCCGGGGGGGGCCAGGAAGCTTTCTTT
NA TRBJ2-5 NA TRBV4-2 CASSQPHGTQYF TGTGCCAGCAGTCAACCCCACGGGACCCAGTACTTC